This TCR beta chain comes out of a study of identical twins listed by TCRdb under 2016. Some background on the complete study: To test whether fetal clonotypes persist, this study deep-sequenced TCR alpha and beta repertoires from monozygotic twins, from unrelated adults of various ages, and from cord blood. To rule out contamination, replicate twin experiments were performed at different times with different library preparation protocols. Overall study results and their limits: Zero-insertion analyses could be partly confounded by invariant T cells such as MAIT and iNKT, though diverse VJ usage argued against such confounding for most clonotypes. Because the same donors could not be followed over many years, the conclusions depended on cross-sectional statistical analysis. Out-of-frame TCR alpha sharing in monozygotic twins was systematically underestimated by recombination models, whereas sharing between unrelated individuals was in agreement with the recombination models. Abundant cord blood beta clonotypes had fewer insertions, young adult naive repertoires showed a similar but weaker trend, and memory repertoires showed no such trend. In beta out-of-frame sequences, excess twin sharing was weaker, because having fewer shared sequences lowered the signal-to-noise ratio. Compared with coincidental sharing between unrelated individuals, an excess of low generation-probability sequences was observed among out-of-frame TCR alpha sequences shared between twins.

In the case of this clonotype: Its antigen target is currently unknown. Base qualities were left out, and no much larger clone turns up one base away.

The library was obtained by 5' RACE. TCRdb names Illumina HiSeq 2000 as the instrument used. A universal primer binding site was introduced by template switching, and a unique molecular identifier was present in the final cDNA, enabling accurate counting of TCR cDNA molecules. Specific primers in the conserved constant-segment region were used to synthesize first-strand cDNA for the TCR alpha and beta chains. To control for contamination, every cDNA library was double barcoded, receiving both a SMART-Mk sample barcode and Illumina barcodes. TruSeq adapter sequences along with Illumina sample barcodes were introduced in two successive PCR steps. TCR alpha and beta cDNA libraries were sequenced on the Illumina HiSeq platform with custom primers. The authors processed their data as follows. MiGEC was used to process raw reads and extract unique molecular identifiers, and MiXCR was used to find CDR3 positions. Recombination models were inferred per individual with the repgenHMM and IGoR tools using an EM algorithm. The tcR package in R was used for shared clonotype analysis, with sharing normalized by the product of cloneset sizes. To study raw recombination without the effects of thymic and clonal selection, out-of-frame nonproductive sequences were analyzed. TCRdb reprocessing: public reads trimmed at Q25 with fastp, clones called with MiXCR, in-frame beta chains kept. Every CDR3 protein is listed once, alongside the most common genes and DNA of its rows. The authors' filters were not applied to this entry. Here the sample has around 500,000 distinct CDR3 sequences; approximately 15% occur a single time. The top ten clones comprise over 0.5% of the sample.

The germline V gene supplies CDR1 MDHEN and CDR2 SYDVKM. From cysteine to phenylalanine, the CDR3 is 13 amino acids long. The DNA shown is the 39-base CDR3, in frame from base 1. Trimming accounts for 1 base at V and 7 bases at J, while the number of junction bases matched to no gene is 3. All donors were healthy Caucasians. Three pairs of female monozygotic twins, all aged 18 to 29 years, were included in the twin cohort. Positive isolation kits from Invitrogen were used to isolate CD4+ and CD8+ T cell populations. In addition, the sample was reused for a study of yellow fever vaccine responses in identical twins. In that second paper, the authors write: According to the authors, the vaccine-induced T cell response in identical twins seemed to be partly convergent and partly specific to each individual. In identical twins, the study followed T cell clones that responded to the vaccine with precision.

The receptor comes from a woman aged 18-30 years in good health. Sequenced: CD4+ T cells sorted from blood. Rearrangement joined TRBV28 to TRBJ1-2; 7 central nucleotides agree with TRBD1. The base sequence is TGTGCCAGCAGTTTATTAGGGGGCTCTGGCTACACCTTC. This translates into CASSLLGGSGYTF.